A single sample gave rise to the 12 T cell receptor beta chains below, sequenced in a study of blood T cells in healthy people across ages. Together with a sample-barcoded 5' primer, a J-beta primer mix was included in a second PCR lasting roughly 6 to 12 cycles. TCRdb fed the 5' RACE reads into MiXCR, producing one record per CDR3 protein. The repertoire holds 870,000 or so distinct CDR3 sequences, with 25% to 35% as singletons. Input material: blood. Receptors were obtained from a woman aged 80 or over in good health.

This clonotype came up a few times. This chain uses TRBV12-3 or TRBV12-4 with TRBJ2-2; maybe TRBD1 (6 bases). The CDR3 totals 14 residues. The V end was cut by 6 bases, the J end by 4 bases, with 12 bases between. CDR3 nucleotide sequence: TGTGCCAGCAGACAGGGTCAATTCACCGGGGAGCTGTTTTTT. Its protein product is CASRQGQFTGELFF.

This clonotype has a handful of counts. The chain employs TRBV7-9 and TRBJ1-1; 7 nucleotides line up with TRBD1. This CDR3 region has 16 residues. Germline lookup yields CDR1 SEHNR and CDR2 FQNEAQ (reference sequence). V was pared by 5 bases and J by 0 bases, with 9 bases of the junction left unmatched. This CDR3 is CASSHYRGVMNTEAFF. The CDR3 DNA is TGTGCCAGCAGCCACTACAGGGGTGTAATGAACACTGAAGCTTTCTTT.

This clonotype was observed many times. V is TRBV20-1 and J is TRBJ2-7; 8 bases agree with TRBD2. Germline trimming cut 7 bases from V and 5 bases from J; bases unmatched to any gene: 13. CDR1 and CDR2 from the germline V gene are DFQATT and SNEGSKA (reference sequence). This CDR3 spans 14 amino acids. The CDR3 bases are TGCAGTGGATTCAAGCGGGGGAGTCCACACGAGCAGTACTTC. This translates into CSGFKRGSPHEQYF.

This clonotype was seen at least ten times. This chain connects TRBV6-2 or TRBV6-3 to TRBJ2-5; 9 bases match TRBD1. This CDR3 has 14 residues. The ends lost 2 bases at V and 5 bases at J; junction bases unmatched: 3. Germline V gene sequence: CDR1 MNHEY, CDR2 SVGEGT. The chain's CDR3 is CASSYNRGLETQYF. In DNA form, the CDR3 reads TGTGCCAGCAGTTACAACAGGGGGCTGGAGACCCAGTACTTC.

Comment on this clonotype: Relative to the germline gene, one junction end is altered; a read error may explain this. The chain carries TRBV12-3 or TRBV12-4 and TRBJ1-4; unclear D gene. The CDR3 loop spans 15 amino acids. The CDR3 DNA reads TGTGCCGGCAGTTTATCGCAGATAACTAATGAAAAACTGTTTTTT. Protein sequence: CAGSLSQITNEKLFF.

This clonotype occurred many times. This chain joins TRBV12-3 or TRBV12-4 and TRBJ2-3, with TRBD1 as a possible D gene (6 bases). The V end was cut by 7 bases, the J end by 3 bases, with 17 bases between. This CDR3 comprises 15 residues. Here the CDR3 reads CASTPGQGWTDTQYF. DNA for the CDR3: TGTGCCAGCACACCCGGGCAGGGGTGGACAGATACGCAGTATTTT.

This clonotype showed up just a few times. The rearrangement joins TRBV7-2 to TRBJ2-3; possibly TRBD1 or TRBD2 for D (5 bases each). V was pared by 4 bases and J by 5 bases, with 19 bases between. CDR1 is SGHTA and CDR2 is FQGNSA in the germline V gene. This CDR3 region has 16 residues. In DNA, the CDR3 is TGTGCCAGCAGCTCCCCGAGGGGCAGGGCGGGAGATACGCAGTATTTT. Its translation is CASSSPRGRAGDTQYF. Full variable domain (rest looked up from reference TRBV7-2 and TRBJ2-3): GAGVSQSPSNKVTEKGKDVELRCDPISGHTALYWYRQSLGQGLEFLIYFQGNSAPDKSGLPSDRFSAERTGGSVSTLTIQRTQQEDSAVYLCASSSPRGRAGDTQYFGPGTRLTVL.

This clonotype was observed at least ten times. The DNA for the CDR3 is TGTGCCAGCAGCTTGACAGCAGCCTACGAGCAGTACTTC. It specifies CASSLTAAYEQYF. J is TRBJ2-7 and V is TRBV5-5, with D uncertain. Germline-derived CDR1 and CDR2 are SGHKS and YYEKEE (reference sequence). V lost 1 base and J 2 bases, leaving 7 bases between the germline ends. This CDR3 comprises 13 residues.

The CDR3 loop is CASRGGLREQYF. The CDR3 bases are TGTGCCAGCAGGGGCGGGTTGAGAGAGCAGTACTTC. The chain recombines TRBV2 with TRBJ2-7; a possible D gene is TRBD2 (5 bases). CDR1 is SNHLY, CDR2 FYNNEI, per germline. The CDR3 has 12 amino acids. The V gene lost 6 bases and the J gene lost 7 bases, with 13 bases spanning the gap.

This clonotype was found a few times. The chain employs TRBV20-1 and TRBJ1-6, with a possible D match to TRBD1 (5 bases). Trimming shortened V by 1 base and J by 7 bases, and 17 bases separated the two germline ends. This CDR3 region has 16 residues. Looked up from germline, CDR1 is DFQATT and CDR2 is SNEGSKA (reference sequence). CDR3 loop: CSARGGGRMNNSPLHF. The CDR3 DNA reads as TGCAGTGCTAGAGGGGGGGGGAGAATGAACAATTCACCCCTCCACTTT.

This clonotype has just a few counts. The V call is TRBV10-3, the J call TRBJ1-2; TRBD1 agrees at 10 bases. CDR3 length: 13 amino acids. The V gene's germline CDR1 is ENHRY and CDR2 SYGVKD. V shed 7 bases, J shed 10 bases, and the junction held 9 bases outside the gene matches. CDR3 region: CAIKGQGTDDYTF. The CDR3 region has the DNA TGTGCCATCAAGGGACAGGGGACGGATGACTACACCTTC.

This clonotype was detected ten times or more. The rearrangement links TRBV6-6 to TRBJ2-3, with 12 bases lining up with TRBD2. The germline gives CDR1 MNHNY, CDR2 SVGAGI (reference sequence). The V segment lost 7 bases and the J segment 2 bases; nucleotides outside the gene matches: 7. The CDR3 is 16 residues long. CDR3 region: CASNDLAGGSTDTQYF. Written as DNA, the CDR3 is TGTGCCAGCAACGATCTAGCGGGGGGGTCCACAGATACGCAGTATTTT.